This T cell receptor (beta chain) is from a study of cytomegalovirus exposure and HLA in healthy donors (dated by TCRdb to the late 2010s). Broadly, across the study: In an earlier analysis of 450 to 750 of the donors, approximately 300 Gb of sequence data and some 100 million unique TCR beta sequences from 150 million to 200 million T cells were reported. An early release that covered 500 to 800 HLA-typed donors contained around 300 gigabases of sequencing data and tens of millions of unique TCR sequences. Among the roughly 400 genotyped donors, around 81% belonged to the genetic ancestry cluster associated with self-reported Caucasian donors. The study aimed to test whether signatures of past pathogen exposure could be identified by cataloging public T cell receptors. The study used immunosequencing to profile the T cell repertoires of hundreds of subjects and linked those repertoires to cytomegalovirus serostatus. Besides the first cohort of some 670 subjects, a separate validation cohort made up of some 110 different subjects was used. The study combined high-throughput TCR immunosequencing, statistical association of individual TCRs with disease status, and machine learning to predict cytomegalovirus infection status. In a later analysis, previously published TCR beta repertoires from 550 to 750 donors were re-analyzed and high-resolution HLA genotyping was added so that TCR occurrence patterns could be studied. In the later analysis, no new phenotypic data were used to find candidate immune exposures; instead, reliance was placed on TCR beta sequences and their occurrence across donors. In an earlier analysis of roughly 540 of the donors, high-throughput TCR beta sequencing was used to judge whether each TCR beta V gene segment behaved as functional or pseudogenic. Donor age, sex, ethnicity and CMV serostatus were collected together with the repertoire data. A later genetic analysis took genome-wide SNP genotypes for about three fifths of the roughly 700 donors and used that subset as a discovery cohort. All discovery cohort repertoires had been generated using a single sequencing platform. Class I and class II HLA loci were covered by the typing at four-digit resolution. The number of donors typed differed by locus, with 629-630 for A, B, C, DRB1 and DQB1, around 560 for DQA1, nearly 610 for DPA1, and approximately 470 for DPB1. About five DR-DQ haplotypes were handled as single units for association and clustering because linkage in the cohort was strong. Among a few hundred genotyped donors of the cohort, an average of approximately 240,000 unique TCR beta nucleotide sequences were sequenced per donor, roughly a sixth of them non-productive.

According to the germline V gene (reference sequence), CDR1 reads GTSNPN and CDR2 reads SVGIG. Compared with germline, V lacks 2 bases and J lacks 4 bases; bases without a gene match: 9. Including the terminal cysteine and phenylalanine, the CDR3 comprises 16 residues. The sequence is cut down to CDR3 DNA, 48 bases in frame from base 1. Overall study results and their limits: In vitro tests confirmed that a few of the cytomegalovirus-associated TCR beta chains recognize cytomegalovirus antigens. An association between a missense DCLRE1C variant and V-gene and J-gene trimming of TCR beta chains was found in a later genetic analysis and replicated in an independent cohort. Compared with the approximately 700-donor mean, donors in an Asian-associated ancestry cluster had fewer N-insertions in productive TCRs, according to a later genetic analysis. Specific HLA alleles were associated with some 15,000 TCR beta sequences at a false discovery rate of 0.05 in a later analysis. An earlier analysis of approximately 540 of the donors showed that most TCR beta V segments appeared in productive rearrangements either about 87% or about 30% of the time, which broadly matched IMGT annotations. Several of the top co-occurrence clusters appeared to be linked to parvovirus B19, influenza, CMV and Epstein-Barr virus, according to a later analysis. A total of 150 to 200 TCR beta chains were listed by the study as associated with cytomegalovirus. Most CMV-associated TCR beta chains appeared to be HLA-restricted in a later analysis, and the HLA associations seemed to be driven largely by CMV exposure. Roughly uniform sequencing depth across donors was assumed in presence/absence analyses, although this assumption may not hold. Because HLA typing was unavailable for some donors at each locus, only the typed subset was used in association tests. It was suggested by the authors that the approach could potentially be generalized to other disease states and immunological phenotypes. A group of highly shared sequence variants was considered likely to be a technical artifact of the sequencing pipeline. The classifier was reported to diagnose cytomegalovirus status with high specificity and sensitivity in both the original and validation cohorts. The cohort was sequenced for TCR beta chains only, and without alpha or paired-chain data the features that could be detected were limited. Some IMGT-functional V segments, including TRBV6-2 and TRBV6-3, could not be distinguished by the 87-base-pair reads and were therefore excluded. Assigning TCR associations to individual alleles was difficult when HLA alleles, especially DR and DQ, strongly co-occurred. Because counts were too low, 15 to 20 rarely observed V segments, including chromosome 9 orphons, were excluded from the earlier analysis of several hundred of the donors. Compared with equally common non-associated chains, HLA-associated TCR beta chains in a later analysis were more clonally expanded and had lower generation probabilities. In a later analysis, the rate of TCR association differed among HLA loci, with DRB1 alleles having the most associated TCRs and HLA-C alleles having the fewest. Immune exposure information for the cohort was limited to CMV serostatus. A further reported finding was that TCR beta sequences accurately predicted the HLA-A and HLA-B alleles for most subjects in the first cohort. Correlated functional status among segregating V segments might reflect linkage disequilibrium, but an unknown experimental factor could not be ruled out. Most TCR sequences were seen in very few donors, while some public TCRs were found in many individuals.

Receptor amplification or capture employed the immunoSEQ multiplex PCR assay. A mixture of 60 forward primers for TCR Vbeta segments and 13 reverse primers for TCR Jbeta segments was used in the multiplex PCR. A multiplex PCR assay on genomic DNA amplified the CDR3 region of rearranged TCR beta genes. On the Illumina HiSeq System, the amplified TCR beta libraries were sequenced as 87-base-pair reads. Per the authors' processing: A later analysis tallied around 82 million unique TCR beta chains across the 610 or so repertoires, and roughly 11 million of those chains were shared by two or more donors. A nearest-neighbor algorithm error-corrected the raw reads and collapsed the reads into unique sequences, merging closely related sequences to remove PCR and sequencing errors. V, D and J gene segments were assigned by aligning CDR3 sequences to IMGT reference sequences. For a sequence to be retained, a match of at least six nucleotides to both a V gene segment and a J gene segment was required. Rearrangements were classified as productive when the CDR3 lacked stop codons and remained in frame with V and J, and all other rearrangements were classified as non-productive. CDR3 was defined according to IMGT convention as the region running from the second conserved V-encoded cysteine to the conserved J-encoded phenylalanine. In an earlier analysis of approximately 590 of the donors, sequences lacking an unambiguous match to a single V gene segment were excluded. In an earlier analysis of some 590 of the donors, V segments were called functional above 56.7% productive rearrangements and were called segregating when the between-donor standard deviation exceeded 5%. A statistical classification framework was built for diagnosing cytomegalovirus status from the catalog of TCR beta chain sequences. In a later analysis, TCR nucleotide sequences were compared against IMGT/GENE-DB human TR gene sequences so that V and J genes could be assigned. In a later analysis, CDR3 sequences and most-parsimonious VDJ recombination scenarios were assigned using the TCRdist pipeline. In a later analysis, every TCR beta chain was defined by the combination of its CDR3 amino acid sequence and its V-gene family, and reads without a unique V-gene family were dropped. In a later analysis, fewer than 650 highly shared, low-generation-probability nucleotide sequences were removed to address suspected cross-contamination and a sequencing artifact. In a later analysis, a clonal expansion index was calculated for each public chain from normalized within-repertoire ranks of inferred template counts. A later analysis computed generation probabilities with a VDJ recombination model fitted to out-of-frame rearrangements, and checked the results against IGoR. In a later analysis, hypergeometric tests were used to score TCR-TCR, TCR-HLA and TCR-CMV co-occurrence, with a repertoire-size bias correction applied to TCR pairs. In a later analysis, false discovery rates were estimated by permuting HLA or CMV assignments 20 times. In a later analysis, co-occurring TCRs were grouped using DBSCAN, and TCRdist sequence similarity was added for clustering within HLA-allele-positive subsets. For co-occurrence clustering, repertoires with fewer than 30,000 or more than 120,000 public chains were excluded, along with five repertoires with anomalous nucleotide sharing. Drawn from immuneACCESS, this table holds only the in-frame rearrangements with V and J called that TCRdb kept. Clones are partly lost; checked studies trace under half to an unresolved V gene and leave the rest unexplained. V and J calls plus clone size are reproduced from that table; the DNA served to infer D and trimming. Within this sample are fewer than 250,000 clones, with about 76% of them counted one time only. The ten largest clonotypes hold 1.5% to 2% of the sample.

This clone was picked up a small number of times. Its antigen target is currently unknown. Per-base qualities were not stored, and no clone one base away is much larger. The cohort consisted of approximately 690 healthy bone marrow donors. At the time of sampling, every cohort member was nominally healthy, though immune exposures that went unrecorded were likely present. The donor tested CMV seronegative, placing the donor among the 300 to 400 seronegative members of the cohort. Each donor provided a peripheral blood sample, and peripheral blood mononuclear cells were used for TCR beta sequencing. The Qiagen DNeasy Blood Extraction Kit was used to extract genomic DNA from the blood cell samples.

This receptor was obtained from a woman between 45 and 65 years old in good health and CMV-seronegative. The sequencing sample was made of PBMCs. The chain is encoded by TRBV30 joined to TRBJ2-1, and TRBD1 matches 9 of the central bases. The CDR3 region: CAWSPPGQGLYNEQFF. Here is the DNA: TGTGCCTGGAGTCCTCCGGGACAGGGCCTGTACAATGAGCAGTTCTTC.